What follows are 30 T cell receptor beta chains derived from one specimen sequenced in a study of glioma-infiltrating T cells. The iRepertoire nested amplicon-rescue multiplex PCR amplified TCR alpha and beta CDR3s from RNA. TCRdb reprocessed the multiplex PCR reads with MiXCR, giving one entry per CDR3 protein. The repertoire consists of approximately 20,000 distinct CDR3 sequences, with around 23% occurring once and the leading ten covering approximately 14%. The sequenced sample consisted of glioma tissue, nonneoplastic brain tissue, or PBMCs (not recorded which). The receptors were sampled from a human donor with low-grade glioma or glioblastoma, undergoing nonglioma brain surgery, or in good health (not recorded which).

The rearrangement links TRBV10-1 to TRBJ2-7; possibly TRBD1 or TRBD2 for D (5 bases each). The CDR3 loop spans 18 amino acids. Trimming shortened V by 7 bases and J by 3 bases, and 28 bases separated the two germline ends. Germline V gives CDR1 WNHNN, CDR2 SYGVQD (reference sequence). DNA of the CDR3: TGCGCCAGCATCTCCGGGGCTTACACTACCGTATGGAACTACGAGCAGTACTTC. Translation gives CASISGAYTTVWNYEQYF.

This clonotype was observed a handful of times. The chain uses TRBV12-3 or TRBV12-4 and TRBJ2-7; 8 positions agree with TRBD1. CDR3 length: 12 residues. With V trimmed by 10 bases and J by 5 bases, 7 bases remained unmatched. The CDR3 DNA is TGTGCCACCGGACAGGGCCCCCACGAGCAGTACTTC. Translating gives CATGQGPHEQYF.

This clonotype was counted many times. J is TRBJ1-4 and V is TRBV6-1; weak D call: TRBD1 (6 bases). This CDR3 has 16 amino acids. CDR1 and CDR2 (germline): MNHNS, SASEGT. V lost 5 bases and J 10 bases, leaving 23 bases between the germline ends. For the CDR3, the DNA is TGTGCCAGCAGTTCCTATCCGGGACAACCCACCCCAAAACTGTTTTTT. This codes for CASSSYPGQPTPKLFF.

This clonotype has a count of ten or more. CDR3: CSSPQGSDEKLFF. DNA of the CDR3: TGCAGTAGTCCGCAGGGTAGTGATGAAAAACTGTTTTTT. The chain recombines TRBV20-1 with TRBJ1-4, with a weak D call TRBD1 (5 bases). The CDR3 totals 13 residues. Germline CDR1 DFQATT, CDR2 SNEGSKA (reference sequence). Trimming shortened V by 8 bases and J by 6 bases, and 16 bases separated the two germline ends.

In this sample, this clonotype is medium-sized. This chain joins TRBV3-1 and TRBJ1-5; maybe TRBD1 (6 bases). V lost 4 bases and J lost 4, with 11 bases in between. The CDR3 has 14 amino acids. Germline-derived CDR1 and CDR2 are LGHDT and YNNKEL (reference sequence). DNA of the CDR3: TGTGCCAGCAGCCCGGACAGTAGGAATCAGCCCCAGCATTTT. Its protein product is CASSPDSRNQPQHF. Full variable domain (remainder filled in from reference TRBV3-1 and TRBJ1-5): DTAVSQTPKYLVTQMGNDKSIKCEQNLGHDTMYWYKQDSKKFLKIMFSYNNKELIINETVPNRFSPKSPDKAHLNLHINSLELGDSAVYFCASSPDSRNQPQHFGDGTRLSIL.

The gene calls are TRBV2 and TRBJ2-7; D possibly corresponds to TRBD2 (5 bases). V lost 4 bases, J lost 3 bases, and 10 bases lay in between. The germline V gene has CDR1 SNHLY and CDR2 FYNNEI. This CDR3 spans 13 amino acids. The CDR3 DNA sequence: TGTGCCAGCAGTGGGTCGGGGATCTACGAGCAGTACTTC. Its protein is CASSGSGIYEQYF.

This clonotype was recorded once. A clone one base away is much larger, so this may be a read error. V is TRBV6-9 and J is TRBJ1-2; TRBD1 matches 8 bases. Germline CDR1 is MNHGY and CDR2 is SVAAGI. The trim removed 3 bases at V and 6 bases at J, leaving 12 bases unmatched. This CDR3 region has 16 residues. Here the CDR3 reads CASSYGGTVRGHGYTF. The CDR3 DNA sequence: TGTGCCAGCAGTTACGGGGGAACAGTCAGGGGGCATGGCTACACCTTC.

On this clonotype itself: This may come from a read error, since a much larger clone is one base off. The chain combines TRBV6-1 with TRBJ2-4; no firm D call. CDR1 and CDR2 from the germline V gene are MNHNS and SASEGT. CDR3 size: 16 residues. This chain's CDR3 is CGSSSDGYLAKNIQYF. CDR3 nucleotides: TGTGGCAGCAGCTCAGACGGGTACTTAGCCAAAAACATTCAGTACTTC.

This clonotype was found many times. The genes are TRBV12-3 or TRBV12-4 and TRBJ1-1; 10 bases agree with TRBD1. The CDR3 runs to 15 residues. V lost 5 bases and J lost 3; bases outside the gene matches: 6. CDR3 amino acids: CASSAGTGEYTEAFF. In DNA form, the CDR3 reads TGTGCCAGCAGTGCTGGGACAGGGGAGTACACTGAAGCTTTCTTT.

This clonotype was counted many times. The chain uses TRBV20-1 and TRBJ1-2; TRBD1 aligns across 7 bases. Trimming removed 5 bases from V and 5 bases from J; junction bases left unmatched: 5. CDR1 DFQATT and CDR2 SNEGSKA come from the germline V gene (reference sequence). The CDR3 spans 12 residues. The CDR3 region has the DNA TGCAGTGCTGATAGGGACAGATATGGCTACACCTTC. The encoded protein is CSADRDRYGYTF.

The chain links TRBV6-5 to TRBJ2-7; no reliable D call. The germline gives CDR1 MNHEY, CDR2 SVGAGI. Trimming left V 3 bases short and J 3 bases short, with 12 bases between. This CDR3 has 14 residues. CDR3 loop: CASSYNGENYEQYF. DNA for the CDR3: TGTGCCAGCAGTTATAATGGAGAGAACTACGAGCAGTACTTC.

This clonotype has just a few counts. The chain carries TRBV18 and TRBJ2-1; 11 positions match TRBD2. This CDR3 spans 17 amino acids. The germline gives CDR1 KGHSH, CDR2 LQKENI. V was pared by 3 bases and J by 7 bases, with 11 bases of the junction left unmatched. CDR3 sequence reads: CASSPEWLAGGGNEQFF. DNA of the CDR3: TGTGCCAGCTCACCGGAATGGCTAGCGGGGGGCGGAAATGAGCAGTTCTTC.

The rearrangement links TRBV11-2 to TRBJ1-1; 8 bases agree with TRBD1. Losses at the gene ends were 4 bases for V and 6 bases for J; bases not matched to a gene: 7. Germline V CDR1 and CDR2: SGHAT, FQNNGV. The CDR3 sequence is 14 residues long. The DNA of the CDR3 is TGTGCCAGCAGCTCTGGACAGGGCTTCTCTGAAGCTTTCTTT. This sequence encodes CASSSGQGFSEAFF.

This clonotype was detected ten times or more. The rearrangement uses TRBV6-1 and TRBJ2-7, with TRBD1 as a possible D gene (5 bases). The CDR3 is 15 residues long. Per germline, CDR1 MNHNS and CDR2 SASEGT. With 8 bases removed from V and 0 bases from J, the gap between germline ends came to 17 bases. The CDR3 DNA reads TGTGCCAGCGACACCTCCGACAGCCGCTCCTACGAGCAGTACTTC. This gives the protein CASDTSDSRSYEQYF.

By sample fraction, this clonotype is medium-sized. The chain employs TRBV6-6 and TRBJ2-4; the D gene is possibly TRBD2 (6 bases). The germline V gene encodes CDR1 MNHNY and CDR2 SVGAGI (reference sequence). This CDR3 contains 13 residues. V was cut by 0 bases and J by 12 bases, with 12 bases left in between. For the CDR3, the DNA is TGTGCCAGCAGTTACTCGTACGGGGGTGATCAGTACTTC. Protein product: CASSYSYGGDQYF.

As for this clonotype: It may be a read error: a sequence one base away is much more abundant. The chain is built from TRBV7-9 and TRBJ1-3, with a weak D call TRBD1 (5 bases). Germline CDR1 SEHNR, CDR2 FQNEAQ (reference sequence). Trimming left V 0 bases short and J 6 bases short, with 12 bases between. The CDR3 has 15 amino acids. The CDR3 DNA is TGTGCCAGCAGCTTAGCGGGGGAAGGGAAAAACACCATATATTTT. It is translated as CASSLAGEGKNTIYF.

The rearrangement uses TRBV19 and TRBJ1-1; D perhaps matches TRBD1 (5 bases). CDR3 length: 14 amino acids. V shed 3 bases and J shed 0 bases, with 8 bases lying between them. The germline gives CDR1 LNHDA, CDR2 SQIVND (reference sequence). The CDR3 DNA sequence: TGTGCCAGTAGTATGCCAGGGATGAACACTGAAGCTTTCTTT. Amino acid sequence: CASSMPGMNTEAFF. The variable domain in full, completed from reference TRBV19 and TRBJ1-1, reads DGGITQSPKYLFRKEGQNVTLSCEQNLNHDAMYWYRQDPGQGLRLIYYSQIVNDFQKGDIAEGYSVSREKKESFPLTVTSAQKNPTAFYLCASSMPGMNTEAFFGQGTRLTVV.

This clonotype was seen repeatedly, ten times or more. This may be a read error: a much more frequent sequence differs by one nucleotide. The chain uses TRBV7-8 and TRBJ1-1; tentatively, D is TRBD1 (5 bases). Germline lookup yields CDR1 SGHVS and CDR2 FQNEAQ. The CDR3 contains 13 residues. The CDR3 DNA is TGTGCCCGCAGCCGACAGCTGAACACTGAAGCTTTCTTT. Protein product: CARSRQLNTEAFF.

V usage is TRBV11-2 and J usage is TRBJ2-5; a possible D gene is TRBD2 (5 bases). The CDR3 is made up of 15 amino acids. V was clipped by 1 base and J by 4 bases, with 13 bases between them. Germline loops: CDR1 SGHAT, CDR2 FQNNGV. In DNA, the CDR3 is TGTGCCAGCAGCTTAGGGACTCTCGAGGGAGAGACCCAGTACTTC. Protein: CASSLGTLEGETQYF.

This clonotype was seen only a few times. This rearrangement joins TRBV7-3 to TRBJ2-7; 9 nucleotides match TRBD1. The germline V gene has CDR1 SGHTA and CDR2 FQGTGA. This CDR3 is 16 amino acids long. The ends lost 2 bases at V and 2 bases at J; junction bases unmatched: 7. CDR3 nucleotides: TGTGCCAGCAGCTTAGGGTGGGGACAGGGTCCCTACGAGCAGTACTTC. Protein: CASSLGWGQGPYEQYF.

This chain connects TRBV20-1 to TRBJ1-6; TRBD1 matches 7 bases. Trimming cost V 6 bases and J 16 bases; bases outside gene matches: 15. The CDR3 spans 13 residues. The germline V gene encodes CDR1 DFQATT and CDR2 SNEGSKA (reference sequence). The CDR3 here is CSASRTGNSLLHF. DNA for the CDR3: TGCAGTGCGTCGCGGACAGGAAATTCACTTCTCCACTTT.

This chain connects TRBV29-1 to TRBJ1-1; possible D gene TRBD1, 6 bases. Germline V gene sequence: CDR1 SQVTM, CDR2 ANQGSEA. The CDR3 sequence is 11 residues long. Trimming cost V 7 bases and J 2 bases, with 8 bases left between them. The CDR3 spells CSADRNTEAFF. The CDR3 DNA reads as TGCAGCGCGGACAGAAACACTGAAGCTTTCTTT.

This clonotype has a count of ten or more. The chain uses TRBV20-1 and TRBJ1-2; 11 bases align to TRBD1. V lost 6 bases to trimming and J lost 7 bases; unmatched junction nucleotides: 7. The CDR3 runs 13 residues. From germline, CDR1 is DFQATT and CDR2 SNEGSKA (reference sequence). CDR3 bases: TGCAGTGCAGAAAAGGGACAGGGGGTTGGCTACACCTTC. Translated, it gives CSAEKGQGVGYTF.

CDR3 bases: TGTGCCAGCAGCTTTTCTCCGGGGACTCGCACCGGGGAGCTGTTTTTT. Translating gives CASSFSPGTRTGELFF. The chain has TRBV7-8 and TRBJ2-2, with D maybe TRBD2 (6 bases). Germline CDR1 is SGHVS and CDR2 is FQNEAQ. V was clipped by 3 bases and J by 4 bases, with 15 bases between them. This CDR3 region has 16 residues.

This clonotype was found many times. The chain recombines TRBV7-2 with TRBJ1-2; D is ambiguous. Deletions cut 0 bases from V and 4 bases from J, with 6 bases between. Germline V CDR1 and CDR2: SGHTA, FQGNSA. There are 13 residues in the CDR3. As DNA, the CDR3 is TGTGCCAGCAGCTTAGCTGTCAGCTATGGCTACACCTTC. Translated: CASSLAVSYGYTF.

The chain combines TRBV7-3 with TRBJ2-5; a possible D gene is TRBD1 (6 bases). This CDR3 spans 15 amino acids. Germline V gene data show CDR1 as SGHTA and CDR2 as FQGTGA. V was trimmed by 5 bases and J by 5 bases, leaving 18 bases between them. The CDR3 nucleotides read TGTGCCAGCAGCATCGGACCCTCCCAGGGGGAGACCCAGTACTTC. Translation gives CASSIGPSQGETQYF. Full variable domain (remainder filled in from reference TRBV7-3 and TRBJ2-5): GAGVSQTPSNKVTEKGKYVELRCDPISGHTALYWYRQSLGQGPEFLIYFQGTGAADDSGLPNDRFFAVRPEGSVSTLKIQRTERGDSAVYLCASSIGPSQGETQYFGPGTRLLVL.

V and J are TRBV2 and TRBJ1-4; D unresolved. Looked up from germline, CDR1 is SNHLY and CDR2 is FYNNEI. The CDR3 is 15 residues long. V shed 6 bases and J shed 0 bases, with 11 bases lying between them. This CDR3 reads CASSLRPTTNEKLFF. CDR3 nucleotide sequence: TGTGCCAGCAGCCTCAGGCCAACAACTAATGAAAAACTGTTTTTT. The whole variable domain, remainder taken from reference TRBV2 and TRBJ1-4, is EPEVTQTPSHQVTQMGQEVILRCVPISNHLYFYWYRQILGQKVEFLVSFYNNEISEKSEIFDDQFSVERPDGSNFTLKIRSTKLEDSAMYFCASSLRPTTNEKLFFGSGTQLSVL.

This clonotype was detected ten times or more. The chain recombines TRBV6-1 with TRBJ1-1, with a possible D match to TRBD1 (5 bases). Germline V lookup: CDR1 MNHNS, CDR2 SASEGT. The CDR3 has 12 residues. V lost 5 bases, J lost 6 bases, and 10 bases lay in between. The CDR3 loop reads CASSSVGAEAFF. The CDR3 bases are TGTGCCAGCAGTTCTGTAGGGGCTGAAGCTTTCTTT.

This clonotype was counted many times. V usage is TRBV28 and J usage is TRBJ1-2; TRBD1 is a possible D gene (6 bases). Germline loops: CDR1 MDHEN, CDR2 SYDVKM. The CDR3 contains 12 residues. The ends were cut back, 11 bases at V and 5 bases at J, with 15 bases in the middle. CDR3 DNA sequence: TGTGCCGTCCGGGACAAGGGTTATGGCTACACCTTC. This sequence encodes CAVRDKGYGYTF.

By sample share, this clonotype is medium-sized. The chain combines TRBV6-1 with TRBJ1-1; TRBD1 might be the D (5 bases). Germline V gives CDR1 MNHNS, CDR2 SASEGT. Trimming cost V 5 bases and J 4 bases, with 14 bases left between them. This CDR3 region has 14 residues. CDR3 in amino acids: CASSSATGVTEAFF. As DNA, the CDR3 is TGTGCCAGCAGTTCCGCCACGGGGGTCACTGAAGCTTTCTTT.